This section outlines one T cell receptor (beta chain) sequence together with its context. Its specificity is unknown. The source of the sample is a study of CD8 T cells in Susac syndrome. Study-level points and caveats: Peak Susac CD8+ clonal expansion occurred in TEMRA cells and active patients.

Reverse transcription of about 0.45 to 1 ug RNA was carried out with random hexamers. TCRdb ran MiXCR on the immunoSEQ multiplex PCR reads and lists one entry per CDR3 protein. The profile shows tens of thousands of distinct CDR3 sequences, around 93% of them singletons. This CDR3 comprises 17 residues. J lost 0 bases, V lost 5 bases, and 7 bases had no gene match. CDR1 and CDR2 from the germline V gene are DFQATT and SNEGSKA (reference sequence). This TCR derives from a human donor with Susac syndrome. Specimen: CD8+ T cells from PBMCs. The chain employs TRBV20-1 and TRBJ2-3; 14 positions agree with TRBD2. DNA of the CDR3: TGCAGTGCTGCCGGGACTAGCGGGAGTCTCAGCACAGATACGCAGTATTTT. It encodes CSAAGTSGSLSTDTQYF.